In its sample, the clone carrying this T cell receptor (beta chain) was seen a few times. Its specificity is not known. This sample was taken from a study of beta chain features in type 1 diabetes. The V gene end was trimmed by 6 bases and the J gene end by 2 bases; junction bases not matched to a gene: 6. This CDR3 has 16 residues. The germline gives CDR1 SGHTA, CDR2 FQGNSA. Study results and caveats: Moderate but significant shortening of TCRB CDR3s was recorded in all four CD4+ subsets from Type 1 diabetes patients. Equally in patients and controls, PCR might preferentially amplify shorter templates.

TCRB transcripts that were expressed got sequenced, as all of the isolated RNA had been reverse transcribed. The assay was immunoSEQ multiplex PCR, and TCRdb's table has in-frame clones only and misses some. Of 140,000 to 150,000 clones in the sample, over 9.5% were seen once. This clonotype originated in a man younger than 35 in good health. Sequencing was carried out using naive CD4+ T cells from blood. The chain combines TRBV7-2 with TRBJ2-2; 10 bases fit TRBD2. CDR3 nucleotide sequence: TGTGCCAGCAGACGAGGACTAGCGGCCAACACCGGGGAGCTGTTTTTT. As protein: CASRRGLAANTGELFF.